Listed below are T cell receptor beta chains from one sample, sequenced in a study of T-cell memory formation after mild COVID-19. One entry per CDR3 protein results from TCRdb running MiXCR on the 5' RACE reads. This sample has under 350,000 distinct CDR3 sequences, with around 15% found just once. The sequencing sample was made of PBMCs or a T cell subset sorted from them (not recorded which). All receptors come from a man younger than 35 who had mild COVID-19 (a few samples of this study predate the infection). Cell type and time point are not known. The CDR3 runs from the conserved cysteine through the conserved F or W. The D gene is left open where the match is weak.

D gene: TRBD1
V gene: TRBV12-3/TRBV12-4
CDR3 length: 15
J gene: TRBJ1-2
CDR3 protein: CASSLGDRPGDGYTF

D gene: -
V gene: TRBV15
CDR3 length: 15
J gene: TRBJ1-1
CDR3 protein: CATSRDAGTSTEAFF

D gene: -
V gene: TRBV6-2/TRBV6-3
CDR3 length: 13
J gene: TRBJ1-6
CDR3 protein: CASRPRTVSPLHF

D gene: -
V gene: TRBV12-3/TRBV12-4
CDR3 length: 14
J gene: TRBJ1-1
CDR3 protein: CASSLWSTNTEAFF

D gene: TRBD1
V gene: TRBV7-9
CDR3 length: 14
J gene: TRBJ1-2
CDR3 protein: CASSFQGDRSGYTF

D gene: TRBD2
V gene: TRBV12-3/TRBV12-4
CDR3 length: 15
J gene: TRBJ2-1
CDR3 protein: CASTLRSGIYNEQFF

D gene: -
V gene: TRBV18
CDR3 length: 15
J gene: TRBJ1-1
CDR3 protein: CASSPATGQNTEAFF

D gene: -
V gene: TRBV11-2
CDR3 length: 11
J gene: TRBJ2-3
CDR3 protein: CASSGQRTQYF

D gene: -
V gene: TRBV5-4
CDR3 length: 15
J gene: TRBJ2-1
CDR3 protein: CASSLTASSYNEQFF

D gene: -
V gene: TRBV7-9
CDR3 length: 15
J gene: TRBJ1-5
CDR3 protein: CASSRLEGSNQPQHF

D gene: -
V gene: TRBV11-2
CDR3 length: 14
J gene: TRBJ2-5
CDR3 protein: CASSLAGSPGTQYF

D gene: TRBD2
V gene: TRBV7-2
CDR3 length: 15
J gene: TRBJ2-5
CDR3 protein: CASSTLAGGEETQYF

D gene: TRBD2
V gene: TRBV4-3
CDR3 length: 15
J gene: TRBJ2-1
CDR3 protein: CASSQPGLGGNEQFF

D gene: TRBD1
V gene: TRBV20-1
CDR3 length: 14
J gene: TRBJ2-3
CDR3 protein: CSARTGTGGDTQYF

D gene: -
V gene: TRBV7-2
CDR3 length: 15
J gene: TRBJ2-3
CDR3 protein: CASSRGGARPDTQYF

D gene: TRBD1
V gene: TRBV5-4
CDR3 length: 13
J gene: TRBJ1-5
CDR3 protein: CASSPRTGLAQHF

D gene: -
V gene: TRBV6-5
CDR3 length: 14
J gene: TRBJ2-7
CDR3 protein: CASRLARRSYEQYF

D gene: -
V gene: TRBV4-2
CDR3 length: 17
J gene: TRBJ2-7
CDR3 protein: CASSQEYAPSLSYEQYF

D gene: -
V gene: TRBV12-3/TRBV12-4
CDR3 length: 13
J gene: TRBJ1-5
CDR3 protein: CASTPSGAQPQHF

D gene: -
V gene: TRBV30
CDR3 length: 12
J gene: TRBJ2-3
CDR3 protein: CAWSLTTDTQYF

D gene: TRBD2
V gene: TRBV7-2
CDR3 length: 15
J gene: TRBJ2-2
CDR3 protein: CASSPRGGVGGELFF

D gene: -
V gene: TRBV3-1
CDR3 length: 13
J gene: TRBJ2-7
CDR3 protein: CASSLAREYEQYF

D gene: TRBD2
V gene: TRBV7-3
CDR3 length: 12
J gene: TRBJ2-1
CDR3 protein: CASSLSGAEQFF

D gene: -
V gene: TRBV5-1
CDR3 length: 17
J gene: TRBJ2-5
CDR3 protein: CASSLAQRQGIQETQYF

D gene: -
V gene: TRBV5-1
CDR3 length: 14
J gene: TRBJ1-1
CDR3 protein: CASSLGQVESEAFF

D gene: -
V gene: TRBV20-1
CDR3 length: 13
J gene: TRBJ2-1
CDR3 protein: CSARDGNANEQFF

D gene: -
V gene: TRBV3-1
CDR3 length: 17
J gene: TRBJ2-3
CDR3 protein: CASSQDNTETRTDTQYF

D gene: TRBD1
V gene: TRBV7-2
CDR3 length: 17
J gene: TRBJ2-7
CDR3 protein: CASNLGQGQAAPYEQYF

D gene: -
V gene: TRBV7-3
CDR3 length: 15
J gene: TRBJ2-1
CDR3 protein: CASSLDSAPHNEQFF

D gene: TRBD1
V gene: TRBV5-1
CDR3 length: 17
J gene: TRBJ2-2
CDR3 protein: CASSSQIRDRNTGELFF

D gene: -
V gene: TRBV4-1
CDR3 length: 18
J gene: TRBJ2-7
CDR3 protein: CASSQFAQGRPDNYEQYF

D gene: TRBD1
V gene: TRBV29-1
CDR3 length: 11
J gene: TRBJ1-2
CDR3 protein: CSVGQSYGYTF